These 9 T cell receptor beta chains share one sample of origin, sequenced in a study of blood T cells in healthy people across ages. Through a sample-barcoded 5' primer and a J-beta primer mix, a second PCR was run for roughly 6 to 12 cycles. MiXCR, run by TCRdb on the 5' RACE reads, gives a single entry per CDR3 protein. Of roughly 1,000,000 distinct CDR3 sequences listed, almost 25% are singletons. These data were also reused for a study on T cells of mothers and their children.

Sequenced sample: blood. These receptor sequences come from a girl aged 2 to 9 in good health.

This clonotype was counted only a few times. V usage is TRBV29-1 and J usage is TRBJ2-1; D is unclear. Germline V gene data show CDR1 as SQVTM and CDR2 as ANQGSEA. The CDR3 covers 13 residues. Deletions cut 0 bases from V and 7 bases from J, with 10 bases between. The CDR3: CSVEDPERNEQFF. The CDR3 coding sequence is TGCAGCGTTGAAGATCCCGAGAGAAATGAGCAGTTCTTC.

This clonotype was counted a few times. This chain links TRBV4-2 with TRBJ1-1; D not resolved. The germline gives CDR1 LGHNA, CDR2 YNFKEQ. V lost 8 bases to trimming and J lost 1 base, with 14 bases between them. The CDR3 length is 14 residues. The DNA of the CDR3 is TGTGCCAGCTCAACAAGAATTGGGAACACTGAAGCTTTCTTT. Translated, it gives CASSTRIGNTEAFF.

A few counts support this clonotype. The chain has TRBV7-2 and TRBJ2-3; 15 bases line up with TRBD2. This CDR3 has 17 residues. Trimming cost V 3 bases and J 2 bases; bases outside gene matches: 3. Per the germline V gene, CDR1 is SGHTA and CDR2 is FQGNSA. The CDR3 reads CASSFGLAGGPTDTQYF. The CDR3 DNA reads TGTGCCAGCAGCTTTGGACTAGCGGGGGGGCCCACAGATACGCAGTATTTT.

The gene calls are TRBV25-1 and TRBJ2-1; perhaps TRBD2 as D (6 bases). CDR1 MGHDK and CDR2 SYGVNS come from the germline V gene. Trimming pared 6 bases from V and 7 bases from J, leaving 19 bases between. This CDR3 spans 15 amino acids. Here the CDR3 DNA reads TGTGCCAGCAGCTCGGTGGGGACTTATCGAAATGAGCAGTTCTTC. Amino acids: CASSSVGTYRNEQFF.

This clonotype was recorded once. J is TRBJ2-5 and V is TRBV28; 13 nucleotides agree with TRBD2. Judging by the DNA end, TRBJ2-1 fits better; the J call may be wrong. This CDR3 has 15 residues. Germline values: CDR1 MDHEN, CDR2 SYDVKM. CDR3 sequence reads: CASRLLGTSGDAQFF. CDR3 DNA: TGTGCCAGCAGACTCCTCGGGACTAGCGGGGATGCCCAGTTCTTC.

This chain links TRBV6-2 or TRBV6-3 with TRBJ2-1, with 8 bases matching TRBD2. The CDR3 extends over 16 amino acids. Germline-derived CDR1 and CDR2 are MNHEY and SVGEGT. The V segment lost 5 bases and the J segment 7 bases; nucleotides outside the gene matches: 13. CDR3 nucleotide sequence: TGTGCCAGCAGTCGGAATCGGGGACTAGTAATGAATGAGCAGTTCTTC. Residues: CASSRNRGLVMNEQFF.

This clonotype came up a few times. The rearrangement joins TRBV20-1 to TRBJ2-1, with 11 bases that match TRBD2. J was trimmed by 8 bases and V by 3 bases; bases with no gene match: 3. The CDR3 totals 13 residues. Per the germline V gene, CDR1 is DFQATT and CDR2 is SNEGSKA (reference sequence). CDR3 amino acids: CSARTSGMDEQFF. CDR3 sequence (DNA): TGCAGTGCTAGGACTAGCGGGATGGATGAGCAGTTCTTC.

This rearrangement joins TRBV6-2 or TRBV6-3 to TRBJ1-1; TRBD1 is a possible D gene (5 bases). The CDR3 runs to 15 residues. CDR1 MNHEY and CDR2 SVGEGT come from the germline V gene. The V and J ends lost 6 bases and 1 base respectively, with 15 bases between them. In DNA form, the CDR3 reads TGTGCCAGCAGCCCCCCCGGACAAAAGAACACTGAAGCTTTCTTT. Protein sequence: CASSPPGQKNTEAFF.

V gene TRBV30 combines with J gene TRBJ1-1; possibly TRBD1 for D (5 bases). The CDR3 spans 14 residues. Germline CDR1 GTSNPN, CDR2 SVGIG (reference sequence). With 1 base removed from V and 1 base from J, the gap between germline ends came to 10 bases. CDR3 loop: CAWSARGRNTEAFF. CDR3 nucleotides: TGTGCCTGGAGTGCAAGGGGAAGGAACACTGAAGCTTTCTTT.